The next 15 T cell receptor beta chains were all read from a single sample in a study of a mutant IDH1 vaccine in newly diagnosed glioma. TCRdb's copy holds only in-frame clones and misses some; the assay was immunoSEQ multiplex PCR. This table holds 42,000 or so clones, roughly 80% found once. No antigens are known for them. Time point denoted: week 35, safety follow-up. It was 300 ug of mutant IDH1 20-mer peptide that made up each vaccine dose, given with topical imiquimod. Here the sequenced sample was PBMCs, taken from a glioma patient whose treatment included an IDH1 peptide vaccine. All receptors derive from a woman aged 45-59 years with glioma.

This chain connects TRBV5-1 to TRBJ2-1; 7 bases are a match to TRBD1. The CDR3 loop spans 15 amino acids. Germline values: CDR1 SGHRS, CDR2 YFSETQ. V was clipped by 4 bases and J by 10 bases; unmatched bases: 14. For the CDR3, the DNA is TGCGCCAGCAGCCCAGGGACGCAGGACAGGATGGAGCAGTTCTTC. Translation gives CASSPGTQDRMEQFF.

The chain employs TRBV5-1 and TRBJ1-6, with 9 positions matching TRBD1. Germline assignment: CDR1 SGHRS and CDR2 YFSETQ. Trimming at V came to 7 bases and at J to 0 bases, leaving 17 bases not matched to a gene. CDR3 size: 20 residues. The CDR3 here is CASRREPGQGPGSYNSPLHF. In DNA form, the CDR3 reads TGCGCCAGCCGACGAGAACCGGGACAGGGTCCTGGCTCCTATAATTCACCCCTCCACTTT.

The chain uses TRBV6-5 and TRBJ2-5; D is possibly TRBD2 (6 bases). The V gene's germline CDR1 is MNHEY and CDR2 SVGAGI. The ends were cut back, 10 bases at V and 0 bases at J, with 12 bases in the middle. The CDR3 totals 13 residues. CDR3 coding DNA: TGTGCCACCTTAGGGGACTACCAAGAGACCCAGTACTTC. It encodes CATLGDYQETQYF.

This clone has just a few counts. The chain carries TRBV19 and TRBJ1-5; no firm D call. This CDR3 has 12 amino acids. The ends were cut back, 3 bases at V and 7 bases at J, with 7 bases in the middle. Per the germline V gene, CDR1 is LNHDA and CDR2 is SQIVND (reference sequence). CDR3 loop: CASSMGIQPQHF. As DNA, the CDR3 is TGTGCCAGTAGTATGGGGATCCAGCCCCAGCATTTT.

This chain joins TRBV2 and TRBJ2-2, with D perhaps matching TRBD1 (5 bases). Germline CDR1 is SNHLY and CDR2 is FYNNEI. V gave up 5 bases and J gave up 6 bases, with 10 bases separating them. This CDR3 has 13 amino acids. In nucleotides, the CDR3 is TGTGCCAGCAGTCTGAACAGGCCCGGGGAGCTGTTTTTT. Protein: CASSLNRPGELFF.

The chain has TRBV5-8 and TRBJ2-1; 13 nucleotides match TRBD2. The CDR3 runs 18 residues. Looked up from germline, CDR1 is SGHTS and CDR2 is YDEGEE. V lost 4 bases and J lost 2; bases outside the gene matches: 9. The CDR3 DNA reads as TGTGCCAGCAGCGAGGCCCGACTAGCGGGGGGACCCTACAATGAGCAGTTCTTC. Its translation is CASSEARLAGGPYNEQFF.

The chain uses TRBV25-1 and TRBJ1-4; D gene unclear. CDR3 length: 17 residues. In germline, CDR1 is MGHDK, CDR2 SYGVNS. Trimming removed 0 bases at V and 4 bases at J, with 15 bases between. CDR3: CASSEYSQRLYNEKLFF. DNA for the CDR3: TGTGCCAGCAGTGAATACTCGCAACGCCTTTATAATGAAAAACTGTTTTTT.

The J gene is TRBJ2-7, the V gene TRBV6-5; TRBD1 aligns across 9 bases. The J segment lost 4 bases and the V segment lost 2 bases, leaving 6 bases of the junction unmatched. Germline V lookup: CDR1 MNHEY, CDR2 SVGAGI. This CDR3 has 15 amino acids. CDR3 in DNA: TGTGCCAGCAGTTACGTAGGGACAGGGATTTACGAGCAGTACTTC. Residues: CASSYVGTGIYEQYF.

The CDR3 reads CASSPRVGGSYEQYF. The CDR3 nucleotides read TGTGCCAGCAGCCCTCGTGTAGGAGGATCCTACGAGCAGTACTTC. The V call is TRBV7-9, the J call TRBJ2-7; D possibly corresponds to TRBD2 (5 bases). Trimming removed 5 bases from V and 1 base from J, with 15 bases in between. Germline CDR1 reads SEHNR; CDR2 reads FQNEAQ (reference sequence). This CDR3 has 15 amino acids.

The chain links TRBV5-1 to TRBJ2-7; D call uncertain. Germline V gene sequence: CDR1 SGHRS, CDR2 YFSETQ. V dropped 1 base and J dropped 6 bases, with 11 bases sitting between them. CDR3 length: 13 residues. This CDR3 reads CASSLSSVGEQYF. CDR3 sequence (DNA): TGCGCCAGCAGCTTGTCTTCAGTTGGCGAGCAGTACTTC.

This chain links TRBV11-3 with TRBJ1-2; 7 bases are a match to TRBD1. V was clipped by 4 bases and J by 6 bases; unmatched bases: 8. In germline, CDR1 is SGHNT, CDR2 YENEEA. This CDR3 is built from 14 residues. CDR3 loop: CASSSVTGRNGYTF. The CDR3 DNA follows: TGTGCCAGCAGCTCTGTGACAGGGCGGAATGGCTACACCTTC.

CDR3 DNA: TGTGCCAGCAGCGTATCTTTCAGTAACTCCTACGAGCAGTACTTC. It translates to CASSVSFSNSYEQYF. This sequence joins TRBV9 and TRBJ2-7; D is undetermined. CDR3 length equals 15 residues. Germline V gives CDR1 SGDLS, CDR2 YYNGEE. V was cut by 1 base and J by 0 bases, with 11 bases left in between.

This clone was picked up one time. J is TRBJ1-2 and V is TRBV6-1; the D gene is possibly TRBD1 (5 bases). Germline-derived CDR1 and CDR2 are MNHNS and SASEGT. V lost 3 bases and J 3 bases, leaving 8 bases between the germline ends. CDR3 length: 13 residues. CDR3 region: CASSERGDYGYTF. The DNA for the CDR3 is TGTGCCAGCAGTGAGCGGGGGGACTATGGCTACACCTTC.

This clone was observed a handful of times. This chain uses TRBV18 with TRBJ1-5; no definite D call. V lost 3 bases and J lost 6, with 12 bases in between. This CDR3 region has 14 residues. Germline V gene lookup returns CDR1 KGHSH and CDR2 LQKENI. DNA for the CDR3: TGTGCCAGCTCACCGGACGGCGGCGGTCAGCCCCAGCATTTT. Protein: CASSPDGGGQPQHF.

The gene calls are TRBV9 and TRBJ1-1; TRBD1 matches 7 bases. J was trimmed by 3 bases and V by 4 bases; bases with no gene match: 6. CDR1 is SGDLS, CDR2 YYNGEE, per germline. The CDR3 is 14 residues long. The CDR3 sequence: CASSLGTVDTEAFF. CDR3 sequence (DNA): TGTGCCAGCAGCCTCGGGACAGTGGACACTGAAGCTTTCTTT. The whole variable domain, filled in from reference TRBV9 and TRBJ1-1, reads DSGVTQTPKHLITATGQRVTLRCSPRSGDLSVYWYQQSLDQGLQFLIQYYNGEERAKGNILERFSAQQFPDLHSELNLSSLELGDSALYFCASSLGTVDTEAFFGQGTRLTVV.